This T cell receptor (beta chain) was sequenced in a study of untreated major depressive disorder. Profiled with immunoSEQ multiplex PCR; TCRdb holds only in-frame clones, not every one. The sample yields approximately 20,000 clones, more than 75% seen once. Every depressed patient was matched in pairs with a non-depressed control on sex, age, current smoking status and body mass index. Donors lacked major illness, comorbidities, regular medication, drug use, or heavy drinking. In this sample, this clone turned up a few times. This TCR derives from a woman in her twenties or thirties in good health. What was sequenced was CD4+ T cells from PBMCs.

The CDR3 protein is CASSYSPGLAGYTQYF. CDR3 in DNA: TGTGCCAGCAGTTACTCTCCGGGACTAGCGGGCTATACGCAGTATTTT. The J gene is TRBJ2-3, the V gene TRBV6-5, with 12 bases aligning to TRBD2. J was trimmed by 7 bases and V by 0 bases; bases with no gene match: 5. The germline CDR1 and CDR2 sequences are MNHEY and SVGAGI. This CDR3 spans 16 amino acids.